The 11 T cell receptor beta chains presented below share a single source sample, sequenced in a study of glioma-infiltrating T cells after dendritic cell vaccination. Sequenced by immunoSEQ multiplex PCR; TCRdb stores in-frame clones only, minus some. The top ten clones hold approximately 2.7% of a sample with 90,000 to 140,000 clones, 90% of them seen once. The time point was: after dendritic cell vaccination, including at tumor progression/relapse. Here the sequenced sample was blood, taken after dendritic cell vaccination. The origin of the receptors is a human donor with glioblastoma.

The rearrangement uses TRBV5-1 and TRBJ1-3; D may be TRBD1 (6 bases). The length of the CDR3 is 16 residues. Trimming removed 4 bases at V and 0 bases at J, with 14 bases between. CDR1 and CDR2 (germline): SGHRS, YFSETQ. CDR3: CASSALTGNSGNTIYF. The DNA of the CDR3 is TGCGCCAGCAGCGCTTTGACAGGAAACTCTGGAAACACCATATATTTT. Full variable domain (missing parts from reference TRBV5-1 and TRBJ1-3): KAGVTQTPRYLIKTRGQQVTLSCSPISGHRSVSWYQQTPGQGLQFLFEYFSETQRNKGNFPGRFSGRQFSNSRSEMNVSTLELGDSALYLCASSALTGNSGNTIYFGEGSWLTVV.

The gene calls are TRBV5-4 and TRBJ2-6, with D tentatively TRBD1 (6 bases). Deletions cut 4 bases from V and 4 bases from J, with 12 bases between. The CDR3 runs to 15 residues. Germline loops: CDR1 SGHNT, CDR2 YYREEE (reference sequence). The CDR3 reads CASSPRTAGANVLTF. Here the CDR3 DNA reads TGTGCCAGCAGCCCCCGGACAGCCGGGGCCAACGTCCTGACTTTC.

The chain combines TRBV30 with TRBJ2-2; TRBD1 matches 9 bases. The trim removed 4 bases at V and 6 bases at J, leaving 6 bases unmatched. Germline V lookup: CDR1 GTSNPN, CDR2 SVGIG (reference sequence). This CDR3 has 14 amino acids. The CDR3 DNA reads as TGTGCCTGGAAAGGGACAGGGTCGCCCGGGGAGCTGTTTTTT. It codes for CAWKGTGSPGELFF.

CDR3 coding DNA: TGTGCCAGCAGCTTAGTCGGGACAGGGACTTATAATTCACCCCTCCACTTT. This codes for CASSLVGTGTYNSPLHF. The chain recombines TRBV7-6 with TRBJ1-6; 9 positions match TRBD1. With V trimmed by 1 base and J by 4 bases, 5 bases remained unmatched. This CDR3 is 17 amino acids long. Germline assignment: CDR1 SGHVS and CDR2 FNYEAQ. The variable domain in full, completed from reference TRBV7-6 and TRBJ1-6, reads GAGVSQSPRYKVTKRGQDVALRCDPISGHVSLYWYRQALGQGPEFLTYFNYEAQQDKSGLPNDRFSAERPEGSISTLTIQRTEQRDSAMYRCASSLVGTGTYNSPLHFGNGTRLTVT.

This chain uses TRBV7-3 with TRBJ2-3; the D is unclear. The CDR3 runs 13 residues. Germline V gives CDR1 SGHTA, CDR2 FQGTGA. With 4 bases removed from V and 1 base from J, the gap between germline ends came to 6 bases. In DNA, the CDR3 is TGTGCCAGCAGCTCCCAGGGCACAGATACGCAGTATTTT. Amino acid sequence: CASSSQGTDTQYF. Full variable domain (remainder filled in from reference TRBV7-3 and TRBJ2-3): GAGVSQTPSNKVTEKGKYVELRCDPISGHTALYWYRQSLGQGPEFLIYFQGTGAADDSGLPNDRFFAVRPEGSVSTLKIQRTERGDSAVYLCASSSQGTDTQYFGPGTRLTVL.

The chain links TRBV7-6 to TRBJ1-1, with a weak D call TRBD1 (5 bases). The V gene lost 1 base and the J gene lost 0 bases, with 12 bases spanning the gap. This CDR3 has 16 amino acids. Looked up from germline, CDR1 is SGHVS and CDR2 is FNYEAQ. This chain's CDR3 is CASSLESRGVNTEAFF. The CDR3 DNA reads as TGTGCCAGCAGCTTAGAAAGTCGGGGGGTGAACACTGAAGCTTTCTTT. Variable domain in full (rest from reference TRBV7-6 and TRBJ1-1): GAGVSQSPRYKVTKRGQDVALRCDPISGHVSLYWYRQALGQGPEFLTYFNYEAQQDKSGLPNDRFSAERPEGSISTLTIQRTEQRDSAMYRCASSLESRGVNTEAFFGQGTRLTVV.

This clone was detected a few times. The rearrangement uses TRBV4-1 and TRBJ2-7; weak D call: TRBD2 (6 bases). The CDR3 runs 15 residues. Trimming took off 3 bases at V and 6 bases at J, with 18 bases between the two ends. Germline CDR1 reads MGHRA; CDR2 reads YSYEKL. The CDR3 DNA is TGCGCCAGCAGCCAGGCCTCGGGGACTTTTTCCGAGCAGTACTTC. Protein product: CASSQASGTFSEQYF.

This chain connects TRBV10-2 to TRBJ1-1; possibly TRBD1 for D (5 bases). The V end was cut by 6 bases, the J end by 5 bases, with 13 bases between. Germline V gene lookup returns CDR1 WSHSY and CDR2 SAAADI. CDR3 length: 13 residues. The CDR3 here is CASRGLDKTEAFF. The CDR3 DNA reads as TGCGCCAGCAGGGGTTTGGACAAGACTGAAGCTTTCTTT.

The chain carries TRBV14 and TRBJ2-1; 10 bases fit TRBD2. The germline gives CDR1 SGHDN, CDR2 FVKESK. With V trimmed by 0 bases and J by 8 bases, 19 bases remained unmatched. The CDR3 totals 20 residues. Here the CDR3 DNA reads TGTGCCAGCAGCCAAGATATAGGTGGTCGGTCTAGCGGGGGTAGGGATGAGCAGTTCTTC. As protein: CASSQDIGGRSSGGRDEQFF.

The V gene is TRBV9, the J gene TRBJ2-5, with a tentative D call TRBD2 (7 bases). The CDR3 sequence is 14 residues long. In germline, CDR1 is SGDLS, CDR2 YYNGEE. V was trimmed by 0 bases and J by 3 bases, leaving 9 bases between them. This chain's CDR3 is CASSVEGGEETQYF. In DNA, the CDR3 is TGTGCCAGCAGCGTAGAGGGGGGGGAAGAGACCCAGTACTTC.

V usage is TRBV2 and J usage is TRBJ2-1; 10 bases fit TRBD1. Germline loops: CDR1 SNHLY, CDR2 FYNNEI. V trimming: 6 bases; J trimming: 7 bases; junction bases outside the gene matches: 9. The CDR3 has 15 amino acids. The CDR3 reads CASSAGQGYMNEQFF. Written as DNA, the CDR3 is TGTGCCAGCAGCGCGGGACAGGGGTATATGAATGAGCAGTTCTTC. Full variable domain (rest looked up from reference TRBV2 and TRBJ2-1): EPEVTQTPSHQVTQMGQEVILRCVPISNHLYFYWYRQILGQKVEFLVSFYNNEISEKSEIFDDQFSVERPDGSNFTLKIRSTKLEDSAMYFCASSAGQGYMNEQFFGPGTRLTVL.